This TCR beta chain comes out of a study of shared clonotypes between healthy human individuals. Study overall: Three plates were used per donor for CD4 naive, three for CD4 memory, two for CD8 naive and one for CD8 memory.

Data came from immunoSEQ multiplex PCR; TCRdb stores just in-frame clones and leaves some out. The sample includes 2 million to 2.5 million clones, approximately 94% seen only once; the top ten take around 0.13%. The CDR3 totals 14 residues. V lost 1 base and J 3 bases, leaving 9 bases between the germline ends. Per germline, CDR1 SGHDN and CDR2 FVKESK. This TCR was recovered from a man aged 18-30 years in good health. The sequenced sample was naive CD4+ T cells sorted from blood. Specified subset: CD45RA+ positively selected. The genes are TRBV14 and TRBJ2-5; a possible D gene is TRBD1 (5 bases). CDR3 sequence (DNA): TGTGCCAGCAGCCAAGTCTCAGGGAAAGAGACCCAGTACTTC. Amino acid sequence: CASSQVSGKETQYF.